The next 15 T cell receptor beta chains were all read from a single sample in a study of T cell repertoires in cytomegalovirus infection (dated by TCRdb to the late 2010s). Reads for this sample came from an Illumina HiSeq 1500. Clones were called with MiXCR by TCRdb after fastp trimmed the public reads at Q25, and only in-frame beta chains were retained. Rows are combined by CDR3 protein, so each entry shows the most common genes and DNA. In this sample the table shows approximately 320,000 distinct CDR3 sequences, over 7.5% of which occur a single time. 3.5% to 4.5% of the sample rests with the top ten. The specimen was PBMCs. Source of these receptors: a human donor in good health (CMV status not recorded). Some clones in this sample may be carry-over from other donors' samples.

This clonotype has a handful of counts. V is TRBV24-1 and J is TRBJ2-2, with 10 bases fitting TRBD1. Germline CDR1 is KGHDR and CDR2 is SFDVKD. CDR3 length: 15 residues. With 3 bases clipped from V and 8 bases from J, the junction kept 5 bases outside the gene matches. CDR3 nucleotide sequence: TGTGCCACCAGTGATCGACAGGGGGCACGTGGGGAGCTGTTTTTT. Translated: CATSDRQGARGELFF.

The rearrangement joins TRBV6-2 or TRBV6-3 to TRBJ2-5; a possible D gene is TRBD2 (6 bases). Germline V gene lookup returns CDR1 MNHEY and CDR2 SVGEGT. The CDR3 runs to 14 residues. Trimming pared 2 bases from V and 4 bases from J, leaving 11 bases between. The chain's CDR3 is CASSYTLGGETQYF. CDR3 coding DNA: TGTGCCAGCAGTTACACCCTGGGGGGAGAGACCCAGTACTTC.

The genes are TRBV28 and TRBJ2-7, with TRBD1 identical over 7 bases. This CDR3 is built from 14 residues. Looked up from germline, CDR1 is MDHEN and CDR2 is SYDVKM. J gave up 6 bases and V 5 bases, and 10 bases lay outside the gene matches. The CDR3 is CASSLLGYRGEQYF. The CDR3, as DNA: TGTGCCAGCAGTCTCCTGGGATACAGGGGCGAGCAGTACTTC.

This clonotype appeared a single time. V is TRBV7-9 and J is TRBJ1-4; 7 positions agree with TRBD1. The CDR3 totals 15 residues. J lost 5 bases, V lost 5 bases, and 8 bases had no gene match. The V gene's germline CDR1 is SEHNR and CDR2 FQNEAQ (reference sequence). The CDR3 spells CASSPWTGQNEKLFF. In DNA, the CDR3 is TGTGCCAGCAGCCCTTGGACAGGTCAAAATGAAAAACTGTTTTTT.

This clonotype was counted between two and nine times. This chain joins TRBV10-3 and TRBJ2-5; 8 bases line up with TRBD2. The junction had 10 bases not matched to a gene; V was cut back by 3 bases and J by 7 bases. This CDR3 has 15 amino acids. The germline CDR1 and CDR2 sequences are ENHRY and SYGVKD. The CDR3 DNA follows: TGTGCCATCAGTGAAGGTAGCGGGATTGAGCGGACCCAGTACTTC. This codes for CAISEGSGIERTQYF.

This clonotype has at least ten counts. The chain is built from TRBV25-1 and TRBJ2-2, with D possibly matching TRBD2 (6 bases). This CDR3 contains 13 residues. Trimming took 2 bases from V and 7 from J, leaving 8 bases between them. Germline assignment: CDR1 MGHDK and CDR2 SYGVNS. The CDR3, as DNA: TGTGCCAGCAGTGAAGGAGGGGTCGGGGAGCTGTTTTTT. This gives the protein CASSEGGVGELFF.

This clonotype was found many times. This sequence joins TRBV7-8 and TRBJ2-3; D gene ambiguous. The germline CDR1 and CDR2 sequences are SGHVS and FQNEAQ. V lost 5 bases and J 1 base, leaving 10 bases between the germline ends. This CDR3 contains 14 residues. CDR3 residues: CASSDRTGTDTQYF. For the CDR3, the DNA is TGTGCCAGCAGCGATCGAACTGGCACAGATACGCAGTATTTT.

This clonotype was detected many times. The chain carries TRBV9 and TRBJ2-1; D unclear. The CDR3 runs to 13 residues. With 0 bases removed from V and 6 bases from J, the gap between germline ends came to 7 bases. CDR1 is SGDLS and CDR2 is YYNGEE in the germline V gene. DNA of the CDR3: TGTGCCAGCAGCGTAGTACCTGGCAATGAGCAGTTCTTC. It yields the protein CASSVVPGNEQFF.

With regard to this clonotype: An end of the junction does not agree with germline; a read error may underlie this. This chain uses TRBV20-1 with TRBJ2-1; TRBD2 agrees at 8 bases. The CDR3 runs 11 residues. Per germline, CDR1 DFQATT and CDR2 SNEGSKA (reference sequence). CDR3 in DNA: TGCAGTGCTCGTTCCGGGACTAGTACGATCTTC. It specifies CSARSGTSTIF.

V usage is TRBV2 and J usage is TRBJ1-2; 8 nucleotides agree with TRBD1. Germline assignment: CDR1 SNHLY and CDR2 FYNNEI. This CDR3 contains 15 residues. The V segment lost 6 bases and the J segment 0 bases; nucleotides outside the gene matches: 6. The CDR3 nucleotides are TGTGCCAGCAGCCAAGGACAGGGAACTAACTATGGCTACACCTTC. Amino acids: CASSQGQGTNYGYTF.

The chain recombines TRBV29-1 with TRBJ2-5; possible D gene TRBD2, 5 bases. Germline V lookup: CDR1 SQVTM, CDR2 ANQGSEA. The CDR3 runs 14 residues. V lost 5 bases and J lost 4, with 17 bases in between. This chain's CDR3 is CSVPGYWERETQYF. The CDR3 DNA reads TGCAGCGTTCCTGGATATTGGGAGCGAGAGACCCAGTACTTC.

The table lists this clonotype with a few counts. CDR3 region: CASSNGEYRGSPLHF. The CDR3 region has the DNA TGTGCCAGCAGCAACGGCGAGTATAGGGGCTCACCCCTCCACTTT. The V and J genes are TRBV7-4 and TRBJ1-6; tentative D call: TRBD1 (5 bases). Trimming cost V 5 bases and J 10 bases, with 18 bases left between them. Germline V CDR1 and CDR2: SGHVT, SQSDAQ. The CDR3 is 15 amino acids.

This clonotype was counted only a few times. Here the CDR3 DNA reads TGCAGCGTTGAGGGGGGACAGGGCAACTACGAGCAGTACTTC. This sequence encodes CSVEGGQGNYEQYF. The rearrangement uses TRBV29-1 and TRBJ2-7, with TRBD1 identical over 9 bases. This CDR3 is 14 amino acids long. The germline gives CDR1 SQVTM, CDR2 ANQGSEA. V trimming: 3 bases; J trimming: 3 bases; junction bases outside the gene matches: 6.

This clonotype was picked up a small number of times. The chain carries TRBV18 and TRBJ2-7; possibly TRBD1 for D (5 bases). Looked up from germline, CDR1 is KGHSH and CDR2 is LQKENI. The CDR3 covers 14 residues. The germline V and J ends were trimmed by 3 bases and 3 bases, with 12 bases remaining between them. The CDR3 DNA reads TGTGCCAGCTCACCCAAGATAGACAGCTACGAGCAGTACTTC. Protein sequence: CASSPKIDSYEQYF.

In regard to this clonotype: Given a much more abundant clone one base away, this may be a read error. The chain links TRBV11-3 to TRBJ2-7; TRBD2 agrees at 11 bases. V was pared by 4 bases and J by 2 bases, with 13 bases of the junction left unmatched. The germline V gene has CDR1 SGHNT and CDR2 YENEEA. This CDR3 spans 18 amino acids. The CDR3 sequence is CASSSGTSGLGWTYEQYF. DNA of the CDR3: TGTGCCAGCAGCTCAGGGACTAGCGGATTAGGATGGACCTACGAGCAGTACTTC.